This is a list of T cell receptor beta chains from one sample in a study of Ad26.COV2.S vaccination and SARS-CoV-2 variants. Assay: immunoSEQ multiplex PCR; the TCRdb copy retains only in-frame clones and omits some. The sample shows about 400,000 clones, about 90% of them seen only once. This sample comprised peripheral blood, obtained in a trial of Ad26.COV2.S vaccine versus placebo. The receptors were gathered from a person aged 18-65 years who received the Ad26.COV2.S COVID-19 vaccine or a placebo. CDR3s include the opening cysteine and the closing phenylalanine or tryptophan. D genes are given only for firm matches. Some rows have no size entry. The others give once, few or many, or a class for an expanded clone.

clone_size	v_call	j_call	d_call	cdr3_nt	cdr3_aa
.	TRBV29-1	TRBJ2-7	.	TGCAGCGTCCTCCGGGACTCGTACTACGAGCAGTACTTC	CSVLRDSYYEQYF
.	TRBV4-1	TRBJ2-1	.	TGCGCCAGCAGCCAAGGGGGGGTTGAGCAGTTCTTC	CASSQGGVEQFF
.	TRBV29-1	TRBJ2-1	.	TGCAGCGTAAAAAGACCCGGGTACAATGAGCAGTTCTTC	CSVKRPGYNEQFF
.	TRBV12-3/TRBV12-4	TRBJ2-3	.	TGTGCCAGCAGTTTTTCCGGGACAGATACGCAGTATTTT	CASSFSGTDTQYF
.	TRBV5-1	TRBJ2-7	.	TGCGCCAGCAGCTTAAGATCCCCGGCCTACGAGCAGTACTTC	CASSLRSPAYEQYF
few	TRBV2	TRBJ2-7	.	TGTGCCAGCGGCCTTACAGCCCTAGGTTTTTTCTACGAGCAGTACTTC	CASGLTALGFFYEQYF
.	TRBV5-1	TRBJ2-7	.	TGCGCCAGCAGGAGGAGCAGTATCGGAATCTACGAGCAGTACTTC	CASRRSSIGIYEQYF
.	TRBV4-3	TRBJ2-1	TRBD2	TGCGCCAGCAGCCAAGAGAGAGGGACTAGCCGCCTCAATGAGCAGTTCTTC	CASSQERGTSRLNEQFF
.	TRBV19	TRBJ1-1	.	TGTGCCAGCCCCCCTCGGCGGGTGAACACTGAAGCTTTCTTT	CASPPRRVNTEAFF
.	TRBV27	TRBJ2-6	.	TGTGCCAGCAGTCAGCTTGTTTTCGGGCCCGGGGCCAACGTCCTGACTTTC	CASSQLVFGPGANVLTF
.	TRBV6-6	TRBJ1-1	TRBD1	TGTGCCAGCAGTTGGTCAGGGGGCTCAATGAACACTGAAGCTTTCTTT	CASSWSGGSMNTEAFF
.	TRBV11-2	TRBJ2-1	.	TGTGCCAGCAGCTTATCCCCGATCTCCGGGGAGCAGTTCTTC	CASSLSPISGEQFF
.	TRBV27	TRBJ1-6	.	TGTGCCAGCAGTTTTCAAAGCGGTTCACCCCTCCACTTT	CASSFQSGSPLHF
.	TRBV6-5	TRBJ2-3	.	TGTGCCAGCGGTCCCTTTGCGGGGACAGATACGCAGTATTTT	CASGPFAGTDTQYF
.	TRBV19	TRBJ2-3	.	TGTGCCAGTAGCGACCGACAGAATACGCAGTATTTT	CASSDRQNTQYF
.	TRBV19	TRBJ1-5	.	TGTGCCAGTAGTATCGGCGGTTATAGCAATCAGCCCCAGCATTTT	CASSIGGYSNQPQHF
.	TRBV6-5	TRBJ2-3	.	TGTGCCAGCAGTTACTCGTCTCTGCCGGATACGCAGTATTTT	CASSYSSLPDTQYF
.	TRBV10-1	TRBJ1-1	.	TGCGCCAGCAGTGAGTCGTTGGGACCCTTGAACACTGAAGCTTTCTTT	CASSESLGPLNTEAFF
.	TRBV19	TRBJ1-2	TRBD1	TGTGCCAGTAGTATTTGGGACAGAGGACACTATGGCTACACCTTC	CASSIWDRGHYGYTF
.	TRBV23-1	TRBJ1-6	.	TGCGCCAGCAGTCAGGATCATACCTCAGAGACCGAAGTATCACCCCTCCACTTT	CASSQDHTSETEVSPLHF
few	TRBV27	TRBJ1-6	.	TGTGCCAGCAGTTTGGGGGGGCGGGGCCCGGCTTATAATTCACCCCTCCACTTT	CASSLGGRGPAYNSPLHF
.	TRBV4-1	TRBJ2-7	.	TGCGCCAGCAGCCCAGATGGCAGGGACTCGGGAGAGCAGTACTTC	CASSPDGRDSGEQYF
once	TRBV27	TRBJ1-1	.	TGTGCCAGCAGTTTCTCGGGGCTCGCGGGTGAAGCTTTCTTT	CASSFSGLAGEAFF
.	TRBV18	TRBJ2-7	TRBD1	TGTGCCAGCTCACCTTGGGACAGGGAATCCTACGAGCAGTACTTC	CASSPWDRESYEQYF
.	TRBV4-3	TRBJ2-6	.	TGCGCCAGCAGCCAAGATGGGGCGGGTGGCTCTGGGGCCAACGTCCTGACTTTC	CASSQDGAGGSGANVLTF
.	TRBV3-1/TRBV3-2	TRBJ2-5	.	TGTGCCAGCAGCCAAAAACCTAGCGCACTGGCCCAGTACTTC	CASSQKPSALAQYF
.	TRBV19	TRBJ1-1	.	TGTGCCAGTAGGAGGTGGCAGGACCTCGCGAACACTGAAGCTTTCTTT	CASRRWQDLANTEAFF
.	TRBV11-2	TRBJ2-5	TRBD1	TGTGCCAGCAGCCCGCGACAGGGTTCGGCGCAGACCCAGTACTTC	CASSPRQGSAQTQYF
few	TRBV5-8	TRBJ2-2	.	TGTGCCAGCAGCTTGAAACAGGGTTCGAACACCGGGGAGCTGTTTTTT	CASSLKQGSNTGELFF
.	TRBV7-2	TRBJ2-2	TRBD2	TGTGCCAGCAGCCGTTACTTAGCGGGGGGCTCGAACACCGGGGAGCTGTTTTTT	CASSRYLAGGSNTGELFF
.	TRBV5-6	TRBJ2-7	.	TGTGCCAGCAGCTTGCTGGGTAAAACCTACGAGCAGTACTTC	CASSLLGKTYEQYF
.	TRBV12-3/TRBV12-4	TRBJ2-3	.	TGTGCCAGCAGTCCCAGCACAGATACGCAGTATTTT	CASSPSTDTQYF
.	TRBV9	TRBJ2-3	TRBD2	TGTGCCAGCAGCGTGGGACTAGCGGGGGGCCTCACAGATACGCAGTATTTT	CASSVGLAGGLTDTQYF
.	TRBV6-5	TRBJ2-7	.	TGTGCCAGCAGTAGATCCGAGGGGCCGCTTAACGAGCAGTACTTC	CASSRSEGPLNEQYF
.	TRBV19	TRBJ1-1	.	TGTGCCAGTAGTATTCGAGTTGAAGCTTTCTTT	CASSIRVEAFF
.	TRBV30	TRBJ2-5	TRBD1	TGTGCCTGGGACCGGACAGGAAGCATACAAGAGACCCAGTACTTC	CAWDRTGSIQETQYF
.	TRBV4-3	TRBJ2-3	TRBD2	TGCGCCAGCAGCCAAGATATCCAGCGGGGGGGACCGGAGCGGGCAGATACGCAGTATTTT	CASSQDIQRGGPERADTQYF
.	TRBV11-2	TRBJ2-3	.	TGTGCCAGCAGCTCCCCCCACCAATTCGGGGGCACAGATACGCAGTATTTT	CASSSPHQFGGTDTQYF
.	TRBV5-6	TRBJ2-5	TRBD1	TGTGCCAGCAGCTTGGTGACAGGGGGCGAGACCCAGTACTTC	CASSLVTGGETQYF
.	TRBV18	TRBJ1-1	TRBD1	TGTGCCAGCTCACCAACACCAATACCGGGACAGGGGGGGCTAAACACTGAAGCTTTCTTT	CASSPTPIPGQGGLNTEAFF
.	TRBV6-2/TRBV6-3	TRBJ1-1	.	TGTGCCAGCAGTTACTCCACGTTTACTGAAGCTTTCTTT	CASSYSTFTEAFF
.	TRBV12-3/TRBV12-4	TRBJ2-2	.	TGTGCCAGCAGTTCGAGCACCGGGGAGCTGTTTTTT	CASSSSTGELFF
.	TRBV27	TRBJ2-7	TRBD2	TGTGCCAGCAGTTCGCCCGGACTAGCGGGGGGGTCCTACGAGCAGTACTTC	CASSSPGLAGGSYEQYF
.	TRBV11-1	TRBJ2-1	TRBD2	TGTGCCAGCAGCTTAGTTAGCGGGGGCCGCAATGAGCAGTTCTTC	CASSLVSGGRNEQFF
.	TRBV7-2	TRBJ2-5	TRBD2	TGTGCCAGCAGCTTAGCGGGGGGGAGGAGGGAGACCCAGTACTTC	CASSLAGGRRETQYF
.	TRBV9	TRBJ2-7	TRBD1	TGTGCCAGCAGCCCTCGGGACAGGCACTACGAGCAGTACTTC	CASSPRDRHYEQYF
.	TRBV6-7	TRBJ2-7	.	TGTGCCAGCAGTTACTCGGGGTTTTGCGAGCAGTACTTC	CASSYSGFCEQYF
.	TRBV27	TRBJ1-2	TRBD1	TGTGCCAGCAGTAGTTTAATATCGGGACAGGTATATGGCTACACCTTC	CASSSLISGQVYGYTF
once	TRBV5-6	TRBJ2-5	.	TGTGCCAGCAGCTTGCTGGGGGCAGGGGAGACCCAGTACTTC	CASSLLGAGETQYF